This T cell receptor (beta chain) was profiled in a study of graft-versus-host responses after intestinal transplantation. Turning to the study itself: Among the recipients, all got anti-thymocyte globulin induction and then tacrolimus and steroids for 3 to 4 years.

General study findings and limits: Researchers found GvH clones in recipient marrow, and some showed up first in ileum or blood.

J was trimmed by 2 bases and V by 0 bases; bases with no gene match: 9. The CDR3 has 18 amino acids. Germline V gene data show CDR1 as LGHNA and CDR2 as YNFKEQ. As concerns this clone: Its target is unknown.

TCRdb's table, derived via immunoSEQ multiplex PCR, lists solely in-frame clones and lacks some. The sample shows approximately 94,000 clones, about 90% of them seen only once. The specimen comprised unstimulated CD4+ T cells sorted from spleen or lymph node cells, sampled before transplant. The V gene is TRBV4-2, the J gene TRBJ1-5; 8 bases line up with TRBD1. The receptor was derived from a human donor who was the organ donor for an intestinal transplant. The CDR3 sequence: CASSQDFGTGFRNQPQHF. Written as DNA, the CDR3 is TGTGCCAGCAGCCAAGATTTTGGGACAGGATTTCGCAATCAGCCCCAGCATTTT.